This T cell receptor beta chain was sequenced for a study of blood T cells in healthy people across ages. For the study at large: Template switching recovered approximately one barcoded beta molecule for every two T cells. Findings and caveats of the study: With unsorted PBMCs, a conclusive comparison of naive versus antigen-experienced cells was not possible. With age, beta diversity per million T cells declined roughly linearly, significantly by 30 to 40.

This clonotype was seen ten or more times. Its specificity is unknown. Donors each provided ten milliliters of peripheral blood. J lost 10 bases, V lost 5 bases, and 7 bases had no gene match. The CDR3 runs 13 residues. From germline, CDR1 is LGHNA and CDR2 YSLEER. Through a sample-barcoded 5' primer and a J-beta primer mix, a second PCR was run for roughly 7 to 12 cycles. TCRdb re-called the 5' RACE reads with MiXCR, one entry per CDR3 protein. The table shows 590,000 or so distinct CDR3 sequences, with 25% to 35% occurring only once. The rearrangement links TRBV4-3 to TRBJ2-1, with 8 bases that match TRBD1. This TCR was sampled from an elderly woman in good health. What was sequenced was blood. In DNA, the CDR3 is TGCGCCAGCAGCACACGGACAGGGCGCGAGCAGTTCTTC. It translates to CASSTRTGREQFF.